This T cell receptor (beta chain) was identified during a study of T cell changes during pregnancy in multiple sclerosis. TCRdb keeps only in-frame clones here, not all; method: immunoSEQ multiplex PCR. The sample carries 15,000 or so clones, 84% recorded once. From germline, CDR1 is SGHTS and CDR2 YDEGEE. V lost 4 bases to trimming and J lost 1 base, with 8 bases between them. CDR3 length: 13 residues. Material: CD8+ T cells from peripheral blood mononuclear cells, obtained in the second trimester of pregnancy. The sequence came from a female donor in good health, enrolled as a control in a pregnancy study. The chain links TRBV5-8 to TRBJ1-1; tentatively, D is TRBD1 (5 bases). The CDR3 bases are TGTGCCAGCAGCATAACAGGGAACACTGAAGCTTTCTTT. It is translated as CASSITGNTEAFF.